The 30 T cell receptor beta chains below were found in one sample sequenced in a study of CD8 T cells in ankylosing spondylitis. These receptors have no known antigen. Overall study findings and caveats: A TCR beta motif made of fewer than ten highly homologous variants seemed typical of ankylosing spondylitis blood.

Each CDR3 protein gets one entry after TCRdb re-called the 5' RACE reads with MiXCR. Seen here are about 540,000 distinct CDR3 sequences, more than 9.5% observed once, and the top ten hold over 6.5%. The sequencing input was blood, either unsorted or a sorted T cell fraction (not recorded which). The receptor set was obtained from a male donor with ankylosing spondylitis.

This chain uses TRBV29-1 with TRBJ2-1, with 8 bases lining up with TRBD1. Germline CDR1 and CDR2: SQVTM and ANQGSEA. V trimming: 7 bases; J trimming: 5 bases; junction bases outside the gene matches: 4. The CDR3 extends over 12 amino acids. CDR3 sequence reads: CSARQGHNEQFF. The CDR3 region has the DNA TGCAGCGCGCGACAGGGGCACAATGAGCAGTTCTTC.

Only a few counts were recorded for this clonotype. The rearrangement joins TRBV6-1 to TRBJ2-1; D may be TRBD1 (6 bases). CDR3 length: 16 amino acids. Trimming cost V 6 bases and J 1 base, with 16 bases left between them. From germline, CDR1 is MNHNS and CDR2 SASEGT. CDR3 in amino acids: CASRVQGRRSYNEQFF. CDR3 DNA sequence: TGTGCCAGCAGGGTTCAGGGGCGGAGATCCTACAATGAGCAGTTCTTC.

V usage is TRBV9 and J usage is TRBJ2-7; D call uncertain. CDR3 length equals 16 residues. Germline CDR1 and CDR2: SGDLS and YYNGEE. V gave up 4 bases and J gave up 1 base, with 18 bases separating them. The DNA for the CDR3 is TGTGCCAGCAGCCCCCGCGCCGTGGCCAATTCCTACGAGCAGTACTTC. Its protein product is CASSPRAVANSYEQYF.

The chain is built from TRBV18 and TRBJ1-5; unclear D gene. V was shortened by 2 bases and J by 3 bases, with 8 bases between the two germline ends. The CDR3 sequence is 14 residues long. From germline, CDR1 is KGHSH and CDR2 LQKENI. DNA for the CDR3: TGTGCCAGCTCACCAGAAACATTCAATCAGCCCCAGCATTTT. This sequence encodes CASSPETFNQPQHF.

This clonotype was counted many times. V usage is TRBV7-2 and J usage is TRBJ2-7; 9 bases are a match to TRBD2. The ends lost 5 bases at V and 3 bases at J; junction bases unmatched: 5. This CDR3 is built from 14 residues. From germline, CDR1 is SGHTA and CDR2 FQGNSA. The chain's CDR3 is CASSPGLASYEQYF. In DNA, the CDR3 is TGTGCCAGCAGCCCCGGACTAGCGAGCTACGAGCAGTACTTC.

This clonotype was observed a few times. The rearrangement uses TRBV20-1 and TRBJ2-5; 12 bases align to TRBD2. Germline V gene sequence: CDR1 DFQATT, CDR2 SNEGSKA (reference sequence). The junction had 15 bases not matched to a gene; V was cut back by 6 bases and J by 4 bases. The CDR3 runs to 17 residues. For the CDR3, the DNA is TGCAGTGCCACAGGGGACAAGACTAGCGGGAGTGTAGAGACCCAGTACTTC. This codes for CSATGDKTSGSVETQYF.

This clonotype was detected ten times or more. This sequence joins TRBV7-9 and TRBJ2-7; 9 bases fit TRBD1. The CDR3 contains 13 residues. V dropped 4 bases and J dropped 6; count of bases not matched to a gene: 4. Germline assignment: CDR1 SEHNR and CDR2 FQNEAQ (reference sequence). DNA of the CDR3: TGTGCCAGCAGCTGGACAGGGGTAAGCGAGCAGTACTTC. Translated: CASSWTGVSEQYF. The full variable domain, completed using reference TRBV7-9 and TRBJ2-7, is DTGVSQNPRHKITKRGQNVTFRCDPISEHNRLYWYRQTLGQGPEFLTYFQNEAQLEKSRLLSDRFSAERPKGSFSTLEIQRTEQGDSAMYLCASSWTGVSEQYFGPGTRLTVT.

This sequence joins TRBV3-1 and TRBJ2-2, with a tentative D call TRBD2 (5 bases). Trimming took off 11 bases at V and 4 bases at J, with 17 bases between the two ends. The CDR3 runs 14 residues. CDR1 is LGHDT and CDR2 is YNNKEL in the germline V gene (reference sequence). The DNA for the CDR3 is TGTGCCTCGGGGAGAGCGTTGGGCACCGGGGAGCTGTTTTTT. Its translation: CASGRALGTGELFF. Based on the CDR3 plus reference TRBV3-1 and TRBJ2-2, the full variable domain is DTAVSQTPKYLVTQMGNDKSIKCEQNLGHDTMYWYKQDSKKFLKIMFSYNNKELIINETVPNRFSPKSPDKAHLNLHINSLELGDSAVYFCASGRALGTGELFFGEGSRLTVL.

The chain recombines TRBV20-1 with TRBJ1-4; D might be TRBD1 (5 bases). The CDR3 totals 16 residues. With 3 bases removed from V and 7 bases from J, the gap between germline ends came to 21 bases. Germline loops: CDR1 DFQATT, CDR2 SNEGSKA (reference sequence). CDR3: CSASGALTGHTEKLFF. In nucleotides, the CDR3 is TGCAGTGCTAGTGGGGCTTTGACCGGACATACTGAAAAACTGTTTTTT.

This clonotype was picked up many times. The CDR3 DNA follows: TGTGCCAGCAGCCACGTGACTAGCGGGAGCGCAGATACGCAGTATTTT. Protein product: CASSHVTSGSADTQYF. The rearrangement uses TRBV7-8 and TRBJ2-3; TRBD2 matches at 12 bases. The J segment lost 4 bases and the V segment lost 5 bases, leaving 7 bases of the junction unmatched. The CDR3 is 16 residues long. Germline-derived CDR1 and CDR2 are SGHVS and FQNEAQ.

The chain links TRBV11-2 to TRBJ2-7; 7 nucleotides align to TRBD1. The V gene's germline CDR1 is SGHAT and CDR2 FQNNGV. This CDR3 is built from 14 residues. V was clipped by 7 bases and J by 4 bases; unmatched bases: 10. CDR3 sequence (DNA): TGTGCCAGCACCACGGGGAACAGGGGATACGAGCAGTACTTC. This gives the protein CASTTGNRGYEQYF.

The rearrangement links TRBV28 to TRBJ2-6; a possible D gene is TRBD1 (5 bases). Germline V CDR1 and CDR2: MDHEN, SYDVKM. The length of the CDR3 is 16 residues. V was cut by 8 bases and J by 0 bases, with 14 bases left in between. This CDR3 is CASFPQQASGANVLTF. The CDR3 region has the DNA TGTGCCAGCTTTCCCCAACAGGCCTCTGGGGCCAACGTCCTGACTTTC. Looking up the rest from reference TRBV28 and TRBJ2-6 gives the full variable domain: DVKVTQSSRYLVKRTGEKVFLECVQDMDHENMFWYRQDPGLGLRLIYFSYDVKMKEKGDIPEGYSVSREKKERFSLILESASTNQTSMYLCASFPQQASGANVLTFGAGSRLTVL.

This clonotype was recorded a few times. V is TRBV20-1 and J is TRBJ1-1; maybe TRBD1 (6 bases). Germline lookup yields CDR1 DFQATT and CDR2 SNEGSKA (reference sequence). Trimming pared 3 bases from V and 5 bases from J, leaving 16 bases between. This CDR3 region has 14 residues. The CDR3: CSASNRVILTEAFF. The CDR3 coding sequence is TGCAGTGCTAGCAACAGGGTGATTTTGACTGAAGCTTTCTTT.

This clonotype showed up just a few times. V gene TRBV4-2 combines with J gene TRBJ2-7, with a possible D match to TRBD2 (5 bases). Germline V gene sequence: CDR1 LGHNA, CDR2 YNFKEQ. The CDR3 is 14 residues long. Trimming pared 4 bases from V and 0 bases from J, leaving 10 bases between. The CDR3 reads CASSPDLTSYEQYF. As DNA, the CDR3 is TGTGCCAGCAGCCCGGACTTGACCTCCTACGAGCAGTACTTC.

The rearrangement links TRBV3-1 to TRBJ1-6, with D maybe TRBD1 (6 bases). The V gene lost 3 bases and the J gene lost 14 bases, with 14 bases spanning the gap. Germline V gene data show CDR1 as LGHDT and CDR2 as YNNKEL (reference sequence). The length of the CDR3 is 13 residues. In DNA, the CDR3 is TGTGCCAGCAGCCAGGGGGCCACACCGACCCTCCACTTT. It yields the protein CASSQGATPTLHF.

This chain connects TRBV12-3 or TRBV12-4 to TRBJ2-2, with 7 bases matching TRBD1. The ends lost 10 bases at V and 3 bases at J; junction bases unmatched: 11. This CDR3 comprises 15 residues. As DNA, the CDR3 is TGTGCCACCCAATCCGGGACAGACCACACCGGGGAGCTGTTTTTT. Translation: CATQSGTDHTGELFF.

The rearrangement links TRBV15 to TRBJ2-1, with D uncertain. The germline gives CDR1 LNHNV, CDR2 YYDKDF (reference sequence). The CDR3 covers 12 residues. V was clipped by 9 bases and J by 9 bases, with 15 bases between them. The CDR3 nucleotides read TGTGCCACTTCGACTGCGTGGGTTGAGCAGTTCTTC. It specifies CATSTAWVEQFF.

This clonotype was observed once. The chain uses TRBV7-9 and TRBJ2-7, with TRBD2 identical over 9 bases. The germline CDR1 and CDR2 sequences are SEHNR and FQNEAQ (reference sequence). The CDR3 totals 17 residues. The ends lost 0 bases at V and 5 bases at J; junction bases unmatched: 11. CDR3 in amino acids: CASSLALISGRTHEQYF. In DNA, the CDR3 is TGTGCCAGCAGCTTAGCGCTAATTAGCGGGAGAACCCACGAGCAGTACTTC.

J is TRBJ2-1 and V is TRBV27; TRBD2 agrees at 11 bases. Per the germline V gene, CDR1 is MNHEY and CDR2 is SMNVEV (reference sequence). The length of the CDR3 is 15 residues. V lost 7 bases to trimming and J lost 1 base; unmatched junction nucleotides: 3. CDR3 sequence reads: CASIRTSGSYNEQFF. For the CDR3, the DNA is TGTGCCAGCATACGGACTAGCGGGTCCTACAATGAGCAGTTCTTC.

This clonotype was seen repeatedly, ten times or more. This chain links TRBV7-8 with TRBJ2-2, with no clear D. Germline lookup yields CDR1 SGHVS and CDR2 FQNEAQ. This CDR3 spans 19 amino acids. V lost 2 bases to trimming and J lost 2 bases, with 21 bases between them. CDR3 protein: CASSLKLIGSALNTGELFF. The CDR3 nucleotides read TGTGCCAGCAGCTTAAAGTTGATAGGCTCGGCACTTAACACCGGGGAGCTGTTTTTT.

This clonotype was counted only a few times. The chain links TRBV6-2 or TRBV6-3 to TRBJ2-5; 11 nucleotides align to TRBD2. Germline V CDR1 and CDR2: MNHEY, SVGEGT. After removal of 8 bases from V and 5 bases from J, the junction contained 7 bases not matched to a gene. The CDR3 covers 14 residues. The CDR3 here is CASRTTSGTETQYF. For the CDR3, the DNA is TGTGCCAGCCGAACGACTAGCGGGACGGAGACCCAGTACTTC.

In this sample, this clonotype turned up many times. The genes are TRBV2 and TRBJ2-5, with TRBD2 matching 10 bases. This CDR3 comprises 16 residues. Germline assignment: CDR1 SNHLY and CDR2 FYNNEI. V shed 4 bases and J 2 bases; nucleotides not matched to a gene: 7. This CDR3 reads CASSGWTSGQQETQYF. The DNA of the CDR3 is TGTGCCAGCAGTGGCTGGACTAGCGGACAACAAGAGACCCAGTACTTC.

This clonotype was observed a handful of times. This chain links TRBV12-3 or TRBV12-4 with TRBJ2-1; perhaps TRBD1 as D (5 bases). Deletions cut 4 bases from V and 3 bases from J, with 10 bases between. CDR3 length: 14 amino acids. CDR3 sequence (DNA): TGTGCCAGCAGTTACAGGTCTAACTACAATGAGCAGTTCTTC. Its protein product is CASSYRSNYNEQFF.

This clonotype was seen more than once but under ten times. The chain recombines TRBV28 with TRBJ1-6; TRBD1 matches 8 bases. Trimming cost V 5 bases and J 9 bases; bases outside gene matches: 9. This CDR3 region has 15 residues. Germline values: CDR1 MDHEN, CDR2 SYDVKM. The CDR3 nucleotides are TGTGCCAGCAGTCGGCGCAGGGGGCAATTTTCACCCCTCCACTTT. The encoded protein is CASSRRRGQFSPLHF.

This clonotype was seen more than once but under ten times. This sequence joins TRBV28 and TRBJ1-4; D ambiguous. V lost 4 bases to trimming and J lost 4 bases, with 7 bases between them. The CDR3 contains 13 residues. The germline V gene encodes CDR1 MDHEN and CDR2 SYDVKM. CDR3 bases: TGTGCCAGCAGTTCGACTATTAATGAAAAACTGTTTTTT. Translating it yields CASSSTINEKLFF.

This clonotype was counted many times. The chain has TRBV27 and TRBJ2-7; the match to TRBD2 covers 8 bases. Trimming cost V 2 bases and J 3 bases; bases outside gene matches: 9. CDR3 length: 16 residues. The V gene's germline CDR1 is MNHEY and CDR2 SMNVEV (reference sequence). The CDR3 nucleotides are TGTGCCAGCAGTTTAACTGTGGCTAGCGGGTTCTACGAGCAGTACTTC. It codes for CASSLTVASGFYEQYF.

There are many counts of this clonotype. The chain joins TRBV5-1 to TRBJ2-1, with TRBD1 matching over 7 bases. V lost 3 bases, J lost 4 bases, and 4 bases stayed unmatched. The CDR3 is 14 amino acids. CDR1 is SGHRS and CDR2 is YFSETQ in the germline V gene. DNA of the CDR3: TGCGCCAGCAGCTGGGGGACAGTATACAATGAGCAGTTCTTC. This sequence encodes CASSWGTVYNEQFF.

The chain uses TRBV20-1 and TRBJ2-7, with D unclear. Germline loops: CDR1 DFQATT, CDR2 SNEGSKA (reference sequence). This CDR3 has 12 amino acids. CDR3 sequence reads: CSARFLGGEQYV. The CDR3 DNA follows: TGCAGTGCTAGGTTCTTGGGCGGCGAGCAGTACGTG.

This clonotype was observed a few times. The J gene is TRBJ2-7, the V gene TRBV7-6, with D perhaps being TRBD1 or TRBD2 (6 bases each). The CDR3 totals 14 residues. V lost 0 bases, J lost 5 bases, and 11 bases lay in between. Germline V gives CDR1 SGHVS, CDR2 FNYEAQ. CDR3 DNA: TGTGCCAGCAGCTTAGCCCTAAGGGGGGACGAGCAGTACTTC. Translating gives CASSLALRGDEQYF.

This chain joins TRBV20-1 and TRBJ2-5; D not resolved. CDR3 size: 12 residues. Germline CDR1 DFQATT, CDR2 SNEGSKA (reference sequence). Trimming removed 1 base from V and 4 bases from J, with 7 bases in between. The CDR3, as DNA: TGCAGTGCTAGAGGTCCCACAGAGACCCAGTACTTC. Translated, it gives CSARGPTETQYF.